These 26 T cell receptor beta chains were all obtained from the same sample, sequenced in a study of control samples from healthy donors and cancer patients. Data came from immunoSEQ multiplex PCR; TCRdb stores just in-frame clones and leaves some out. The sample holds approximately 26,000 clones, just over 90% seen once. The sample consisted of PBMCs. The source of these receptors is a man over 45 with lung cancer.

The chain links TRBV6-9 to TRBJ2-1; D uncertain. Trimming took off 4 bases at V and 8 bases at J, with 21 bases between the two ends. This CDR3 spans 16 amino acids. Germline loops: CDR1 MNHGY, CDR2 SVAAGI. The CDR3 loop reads CASSSPRVMDPDEQFF. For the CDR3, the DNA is TGTGCCAGCAGTTCCCCCCGGGTGATGGATCCCGATGAGCAGTTCTTC.

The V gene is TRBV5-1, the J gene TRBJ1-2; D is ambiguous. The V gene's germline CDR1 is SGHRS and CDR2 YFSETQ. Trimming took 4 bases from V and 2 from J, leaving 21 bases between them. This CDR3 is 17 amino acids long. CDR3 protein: CASSLPRTQSLNYGYTF. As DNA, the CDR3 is TGCGCCAGCAGCCTACCCCGGACCCAATCCCTAAACTATGGCTACACCTTC. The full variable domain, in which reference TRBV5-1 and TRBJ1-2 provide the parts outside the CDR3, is KAGVTQTPRYLIKTRGQQVTLSCSPISGHRSVSWYQQTPGQGLQFLFEYFSETQRNKGNFPGRFSGRQFSNSRSEMNVSTLELGDSALYLCASSLPRTQSLNYGYTFGSGTRLTVV.

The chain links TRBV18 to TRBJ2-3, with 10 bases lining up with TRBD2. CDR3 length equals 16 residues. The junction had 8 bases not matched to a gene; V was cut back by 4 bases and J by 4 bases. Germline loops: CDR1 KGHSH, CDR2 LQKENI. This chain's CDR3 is CASSLSSGGSADTQYF. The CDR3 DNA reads TGTGCCAGCTCACTTTCTAGCGGGGGTTCAGCAGATACGCAGTATTTT.

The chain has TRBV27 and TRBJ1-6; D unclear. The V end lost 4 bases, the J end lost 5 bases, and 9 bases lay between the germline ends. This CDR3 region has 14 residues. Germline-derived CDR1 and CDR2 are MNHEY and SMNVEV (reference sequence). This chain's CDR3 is CASSSFENNSPLHF. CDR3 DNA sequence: TGTGCCAGCAGTTCGTTTGAAAATAATTCACCCCTCCACTTT.

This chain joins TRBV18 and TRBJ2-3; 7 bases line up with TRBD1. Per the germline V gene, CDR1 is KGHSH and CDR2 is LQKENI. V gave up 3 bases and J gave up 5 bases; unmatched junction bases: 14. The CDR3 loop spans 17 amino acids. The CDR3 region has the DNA TGTGCCAGCTCACCGGGAAGGGGGCAAGGTGGTGGAGATACGCAGTATTTT. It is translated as CASSPGRGQGGGDTQYF.

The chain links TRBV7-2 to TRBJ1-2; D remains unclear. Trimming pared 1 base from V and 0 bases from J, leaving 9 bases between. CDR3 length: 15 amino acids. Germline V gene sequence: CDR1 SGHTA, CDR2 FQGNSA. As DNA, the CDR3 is TGTGCCAGCAGCTTAGTGGTAGGGTCTAACTATGGCTACACCTTC. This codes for CASSLVVGSNYGYTF. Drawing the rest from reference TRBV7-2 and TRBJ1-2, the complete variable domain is GAGVSQSPSNKVTEKGKDVELRCDPISGHTALYWYRQSLGQGLEFLIYFQGNSAPDKSGLPSDRFSAERTGGSVSTLTIQRTQQEDSAVYLCASSLVVGSNYGYTFGSGTRLTVV.

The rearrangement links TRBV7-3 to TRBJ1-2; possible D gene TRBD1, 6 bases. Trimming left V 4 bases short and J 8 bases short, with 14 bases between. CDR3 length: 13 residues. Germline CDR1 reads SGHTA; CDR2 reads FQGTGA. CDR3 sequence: CASSSTGYRGYTF. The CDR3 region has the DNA TGTGCCAGCAGCTCAACAGGGTATCGCGGCTACACCTTC. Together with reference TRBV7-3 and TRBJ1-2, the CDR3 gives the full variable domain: GAGVSQTPSNKVTEKGKYVELRCDPISGHTALYWYRQSLGQGPEFLIYFQGTGAADDSGLPNDRFFAVRPEGSVSTLKIQRTERGDSAVYLCASSSTGYRGYTFGSGTRLTVV.

CDR3 sequence reads: CASSQDLRGYNEQFF. CDR3 sequence (DNA): TGTGCCAGCAGCCAAGACCTCCGGGGCTACAATGAGCAGTTCTTC. V is TRBV3-1 (or the pseudogene TRBV3-2) and J is TRBJ2-1, with TRBD2 as a possible D gene (5 bases). The V and J ends lost 0 bases and 3 bases respectively, with 9 bases between them. The germline CDR1 and CDR2 sequences are LGHDT and YNNKEL (reference sequence). The CDR3 loop spans 15 amino acids.

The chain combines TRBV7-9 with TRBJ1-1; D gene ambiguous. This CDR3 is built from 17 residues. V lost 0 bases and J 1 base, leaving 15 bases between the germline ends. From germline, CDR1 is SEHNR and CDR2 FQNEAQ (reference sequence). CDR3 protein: CASSLAWAEGSNTEAFF. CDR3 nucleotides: TGTGCCAGCAGCTTAGCCTGGGCGGAGGGATCGAACACTGAAGCTTTCTTT.

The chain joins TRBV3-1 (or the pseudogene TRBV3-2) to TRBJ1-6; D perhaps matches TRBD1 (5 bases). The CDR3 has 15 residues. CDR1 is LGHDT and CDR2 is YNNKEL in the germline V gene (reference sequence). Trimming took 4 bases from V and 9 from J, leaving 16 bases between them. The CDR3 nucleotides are TGTGCCAGCAGCCTAGTGCAGGGAAGGGGTTCACCCCTCCACTTT. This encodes CASSLVQGRGSPLHF.

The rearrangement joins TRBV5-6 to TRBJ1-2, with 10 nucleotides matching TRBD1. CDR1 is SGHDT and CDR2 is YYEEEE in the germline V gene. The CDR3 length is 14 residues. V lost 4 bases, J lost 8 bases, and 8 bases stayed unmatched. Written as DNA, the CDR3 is TGTGCCAGCAGCCCCCCCGGGACAGGGGTAGGCTACACCTTC. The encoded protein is CASSPPGTGVGYTF.

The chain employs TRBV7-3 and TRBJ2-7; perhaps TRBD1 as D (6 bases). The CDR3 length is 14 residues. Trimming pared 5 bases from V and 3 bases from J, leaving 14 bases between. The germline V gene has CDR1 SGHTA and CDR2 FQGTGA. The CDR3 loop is CASSPSAGDYEQYF. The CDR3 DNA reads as TGTGCCAGCAGCCCCAGCGCAGGGGACTACGAGCAGTACTTC.

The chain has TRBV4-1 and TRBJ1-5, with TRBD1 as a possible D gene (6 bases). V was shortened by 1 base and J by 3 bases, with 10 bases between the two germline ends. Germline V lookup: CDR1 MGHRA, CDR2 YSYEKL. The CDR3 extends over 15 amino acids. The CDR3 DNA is TGCGCCAGCAGCCAAGGACAGGTTCCCAATCAGCCCCAGCATTTT. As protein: CASSQGQVPNQPQHF.

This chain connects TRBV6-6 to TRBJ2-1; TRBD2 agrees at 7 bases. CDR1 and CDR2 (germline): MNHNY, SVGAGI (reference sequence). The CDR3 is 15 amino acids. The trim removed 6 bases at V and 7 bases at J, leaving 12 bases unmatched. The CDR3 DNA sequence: TGTGCCAGCAGCCTGGGAACTAGCGAGATTAATGAGCAGTTCTTC. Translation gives CASSLGTSEINEQFF.

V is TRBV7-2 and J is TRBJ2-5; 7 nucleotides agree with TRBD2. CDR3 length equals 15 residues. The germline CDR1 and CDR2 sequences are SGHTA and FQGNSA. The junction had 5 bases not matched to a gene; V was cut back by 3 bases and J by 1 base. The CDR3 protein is CASSFGGGPQETQYF. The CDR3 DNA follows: TGTGCCAGCAGCTTTGGCGGGGGACCCCAAGAGACCCAGTACTTC.

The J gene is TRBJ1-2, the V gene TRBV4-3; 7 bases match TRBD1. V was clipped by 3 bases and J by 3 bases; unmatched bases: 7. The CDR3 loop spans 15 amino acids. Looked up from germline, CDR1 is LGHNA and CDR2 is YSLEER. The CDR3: CASSQNRGMDYGYTF. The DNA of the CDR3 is TGCGCCAGCAGCCAGAACAGGGGAATGGACTATGGCTACACCTTC.

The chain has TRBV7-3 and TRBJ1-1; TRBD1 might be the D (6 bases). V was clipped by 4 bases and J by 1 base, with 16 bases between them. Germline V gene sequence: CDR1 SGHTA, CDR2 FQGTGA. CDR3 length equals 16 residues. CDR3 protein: CASSSTGIGSNTEAFF. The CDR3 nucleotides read TGTGCCAGCAGCTCTACAGGGATAGGGTCGAACACTGAAGCTTTCTTT.

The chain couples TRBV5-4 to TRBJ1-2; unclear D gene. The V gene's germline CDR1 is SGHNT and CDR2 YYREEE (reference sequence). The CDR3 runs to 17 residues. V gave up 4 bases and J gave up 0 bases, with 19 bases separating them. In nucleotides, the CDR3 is TGTGCCAGCAGCCGGGCCGTGAACGCCTACTCTAACTATGGCTACACCTTC. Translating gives CASSRAVNAYSNYGYTF.

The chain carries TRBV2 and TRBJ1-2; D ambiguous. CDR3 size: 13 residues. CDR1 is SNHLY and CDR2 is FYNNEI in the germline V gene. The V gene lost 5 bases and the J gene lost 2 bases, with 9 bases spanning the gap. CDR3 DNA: TGTGCCAGCAGTACTGACATCAACTATGGCTACACCTTC. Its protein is CASSTDINYGYTF.

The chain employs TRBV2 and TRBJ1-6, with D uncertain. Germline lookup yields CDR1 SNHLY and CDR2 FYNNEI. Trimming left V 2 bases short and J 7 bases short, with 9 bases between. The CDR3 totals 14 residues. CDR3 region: CASSESRVNSPLHF. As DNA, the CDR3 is TGTGCCAGCAGTGAATCCAGAGTCAATTCACCCCTCCACTTT.

DNA for the CDR3: TGCGCCAGCAGCTTAGGACAAACTGGGGCCAACGTCCTGACTTTC. It codes for CASSLGQTGANVLTF. The chain joins TRBV5-1 to TRBJ2-6; possibly TRBD1 for D (5 bases). The CDR3 runs to 15 residues. From germline, CDR1 is SGHRS and CDR2 YFSETQ. V was cut by 2 bases and J by 2 bases, with 8 bases left in between.

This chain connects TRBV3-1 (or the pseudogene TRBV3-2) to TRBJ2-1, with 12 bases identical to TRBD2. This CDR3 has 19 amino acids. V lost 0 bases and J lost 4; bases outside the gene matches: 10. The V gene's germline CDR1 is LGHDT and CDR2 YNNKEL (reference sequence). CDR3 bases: TGTGCCAGCAGCCAAGAGCCTACTAGCGGGGGGCCTGGGTACAATGAGCAGTTCTTC. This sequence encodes CASSQEPTSGGPGYNEQFF.

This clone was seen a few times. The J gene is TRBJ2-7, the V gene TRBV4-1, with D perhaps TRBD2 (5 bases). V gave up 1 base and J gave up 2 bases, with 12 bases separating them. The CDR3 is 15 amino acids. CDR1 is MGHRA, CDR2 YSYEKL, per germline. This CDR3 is CASSQASGLTYEQYF. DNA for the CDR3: TGCGCCAGCAGCCAAGCATCCGGACTTACCTACGAGCAGTACTTC.

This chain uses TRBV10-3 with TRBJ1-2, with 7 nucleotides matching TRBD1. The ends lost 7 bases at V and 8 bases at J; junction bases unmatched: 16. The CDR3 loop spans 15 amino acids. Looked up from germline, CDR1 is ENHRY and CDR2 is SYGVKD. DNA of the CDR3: TGTGCCATCAAGATGGCGGGACAGATTGTCGAGGGCTACACCTTC. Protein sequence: CAIKMAGQIVEGYTF.

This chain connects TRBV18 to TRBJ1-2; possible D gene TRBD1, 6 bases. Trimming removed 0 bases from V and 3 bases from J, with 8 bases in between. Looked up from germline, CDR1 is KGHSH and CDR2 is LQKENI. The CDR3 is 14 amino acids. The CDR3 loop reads CASSPPAGDYGYTF. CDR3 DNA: TGTGCCAGCTCACCACCGGCAGGGGACTATGGCTACACCTTC.

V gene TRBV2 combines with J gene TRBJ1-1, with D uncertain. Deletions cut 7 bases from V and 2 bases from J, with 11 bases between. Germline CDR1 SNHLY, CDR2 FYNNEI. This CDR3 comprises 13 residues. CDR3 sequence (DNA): TGTGCCAGCATAACAGATTTAAACACTGAAGCTTTCTTT. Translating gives CASITDLNTEAFF.